These 16 T cell receptor beta chains share one sample of origin, sequenced in a study of shared clonotypes between healthy human individuals. Profiling relied on immunoSEQ multiplex PCR, and the TCRdb table lists in-frame clones only, not all of them. The table includes some 2,000,000 clones, 90% to 97% detected once. Sequenced material: naive CD4+ T cells sorted from blood. Stated subset: CD45RA+ positively selected. The receptors stem from a man between 18 and 29 years old in good health.

The CDR3 DNA follows: TGTGCCAGCACCTCTCCAGGACGCCCCTATGGCTACACCTTC. Amino acid sequence: CASTSPGRPYGYTF. The chain has TRBV6-5 and TRBJ1-2; no clear D. The CDR3 sequence is 14 residues long. V shed 7 bases and J shed 4 bases, with 16 bases lying between them. Germline V gene data show CDR1 as MNHEY and CDR2 as SVGAGI.

This clone was recorded a few times. The chain carries TRBV5-4 and TRBJ1-2; D is unclear. This CDR3 has 14 residues. Germline V gives CDR1 SGHNT, CDR2 YYREEE (reference sequence). V was trimmed by 0 bases and J by 6 bases, leaving 12 bases between them. The CDR3 DNA is TGTGCCAGCAGCTTGGTCGAAGGTCGACATGGCTACACCTTC. This gives the protein CASSLVEGRHGYTF.

This chain links TRBV6-5 with TRBJ1-2; D possibly corresponds to TRBD1 (6 bases). In germline, CDR1 is MNHEY, CDR2 SVGAGI. V was trimmed by 2 bases and J by 6 bases, leaving 13 bases between them. This CDR3 is 14 amino acids long. The CDR3 loop is CASSYKGGLDGYTF. The CDR3 bases are TGTGCCAGCAGTTACAAGGGGGGGCTCGATGGCTACACCTTC.

V is TRBV2 and J is TRBJ1-4; unclear D gene. CDR1 SNHLY and CDR2 FYNNEI come from the germline V gene. V was shortened by 6 bases and J by 6 bases, with 14 bases between the two germline ends. This CDR3 region has 14 residues. The CDR3 coding sequence is TGTGCCAGCAGCCTTAATGGGGTGGATGAAAAACTGTTTTTT. Translating gives CASSLNGVDEKLFF.

The chain uses TRBV6-1 and TRBJ1-6; D is possibly TRBD1 (6 bases). V was trimmed by 4 bases and J by 7 bases, leaving 17 bases between them. Germline V CDR1 and CDR2: MNHNS, SASEGT. The CDR3 has 16 residues. The CDR3 spells CASSGVGRGYNSPLHF. Here the CDR3 DNA reads TGTGCCAGCAGTGGCGTGGGGAGGGGGTACAATTCACCCCTCCACTTT.

The chain employs TRBV27 and TRBJ2-7; 9 nucleotides align to TRBD1. This CDR3 has 14 residues. Per the germline V gene, CDR1 is MNHEY and CDR2 is SMNVEV (reference sequence). V lost 5 bases to trimming and J lost 3 bases; unmatched junction nucleotides: 5. This CDR3 reads CASSPWDRDYEQYF. CDR3 DNA sequence: TGTGCCAGCAGTCCATGGGACAGGGACTACGAGCAGTACTTC.

The J gene is TRBJ2-7, the V gene TRBV7-2; TRBD2 aligns across 9 bases. Germline-derived CDR1 and CDR2 are SGHTA and FQGNSA. The CDR3 sequence is 14 residues long. The J segment lost 0 bases and the V segment lost 5 bases, leaving 2 bases of the junction unmatched. The CDR3 spells CASSTSGFSYEQYF. CDR3 DNA sequence: TGTGCCAGCAGCACTAGCGGGTTCTCCTACGAGCAGTACTTC.

The CDR3 loop is CASSDPFPSTGELFF. CDR3 nucleotides: TGTGCCAGCAGTGATCCCTTCCCCTCCACCGGGGAGCTGTTTTTT. This chain uses TRBV25-1 with TRBJ2-2; D remains ambiguous. Germline assignment: CDR1 MGHDK and CDR2 SYGVNS. This CDR3 region has 15 residues. Trimming took 3 bases from V and 4 from J, leaving 12 bases between them. The full variable domain, its missing parts supplied by reference TRBV25-1 and TRBJ2-2, is EADIYQTPRYLVIGTGKKITLECSQTMGHDKMYWYQQDPGMELHLIHYSYGVNSTEKGDLSSESTVSRIRTEHFPLTLESARPSHTSQYLCASSDPFPSTGELFFGEGSRLTVL.

The chain recombines TRBV5-1 with TRBJ1-1; D gene uncertain. The V gene lost 0 bases and the J gene lost 4 bases, with 10 bases spanning the gap. The CDR3 runs to 14 residues. Germline CDR1 is SGHRS and CDR2 is YFSETQ. The CDR3 DNA reads TGCGCCAGCAGCTTGGCCAAGGGAGGCACTGAAGCTTTCTTT. This codes for CASSLAKGGTEAFF.

The V and J genes are TRBV2 and TRBJ1-6; D is perhaps TRBD1 (6 bases). Germline CDR1 and CDR2: SNHLY and FYNNEI. V lost 4 bases, J lost 9 bases, and 13 bases lay in between. The CDR3 is 14 amino acids. Written as DNA, the CDR3 is TGTGCCAGCAGTGGTACTCCGGGGGCTTCACCCCTCCACTTT. The encoded protein is CASSGTPGASPLHF.

This chain connects TRBV9 to TRBJ1-4; possible D gene TRBD1, 6 bases. CDR3 length: 14 residues. Germline assignment: CDR1 SGDLS and CDR2 YYNGEE. Trimming removed 3 bases from V and 7 bases from J, with 13 bases in between. The CDR3, as DNA: TGTGCCAGCAGCGCAGACCCGGGGGCTGAAAAACTGTTTTTT. Translated, it gives CASSADPGAEKLFF.

Of note for this clone: Other nucleotide sequences in the sample specify the same CDR3. The gene calls are TRBV5-1 and TRBJ2-7, with TRBD2 identical over 7 bases. V lost 0 bases to trimming and J lost 0 bases; unmatched junction nucleotides: 0. The CDR3 length is 14 residues. The germline V gene has CDR1 SGHRS and CDR2 YFSETQ. CDR3 sequence reads: CASSLERGSYEQYF. DNA for the CDR3: TGCGCCAGCAGCTTGGAGCGGGGCTCCTACGAGCAGTACTTC. Based on the CDR3 plus reference TRBV5-1 and TRBJ2-7, the full variable domain is KAGVTQTPRYLIKTRGQQVTLSCSPISGHRSVSWYQQTPGQGLQFLFEYFSETQRNKGNFPGRFSGRQFSNSRSEMNVSTLELGDSALYLCASSLERGSYEQYFGPGTRLTVT.

Concerning this clone: Other DNA sequences of this sample code for an identical CDR3. This chain joins TRBV5-1 and TRBJ2-1; 8 positions match TRBD2. The CDR3 contains 15 residues. The germline V gene encodes CDR1 SGHRS and CDR2 YFSETQ. Trimming removed 0 bases from V and 6 bases from J; junction bases left unmatched: 5. The CDR3 DNA reads TGCGCCAGCAGCTTGGGAGCGGGGGCCCCCAATGAGCAGTTCTTC. Translation gives CASSLGAGAPNEQFF. Together with reference TRBV5-1 and TRBJ2-1, the CDR3 gives the full variable domain: KAGVTQTPRYLIKTRGQQVTLSCSPISGHRSVSWYQQTPGQGLQFLFEYFSETQRNKGNFPGRFSGRQFSNSRSEMNVSTLELGDSALYLCASSLGAGAPNEQFFGPGTRLTVL.

This clone was observed a single time. The V gene is TRBV30, the J gene TRBJ2-7; D remains unclear. This CDR3 is 11 amino acids long. Trimming stripped 4 bases from V and 4 bases from J, with 8 bases between. CDR1 is GTSNPN and CDR2 is SVGIG in the germline V gene (reference sequence). CDR3: CAWKQRYEQYF. In nucleotides, the CDR3 is TGTGCCTGGAAACAGCGATACGAGCAGTACTTC.

This chain links TRBV15 with TRBJ2-7; the match to TRBD1 covers 8 bases. Germline loops: CDR1 LNHNV, CDR2 YYDKDF (reference sequence). Trimming at V came to 3 bases and at J to 6 bases, leaving 4 bases not matched to a gene. This CDR3 region has 13 residues. Here the CDR3 reads CATSSLDRGEQYF. The CDR3 DNA reads as TGTGCCACCAGCAGCCTAGACAGGGGCGAGCAGTACTTC.

This clone has a single count. The chain links TRBV29-1 to TRBJ2-5; D gene uncertain. The CDR3 covers 12 residues. The V and J ends lost 2 bases and 5 bases respectively, with 9 bases between them. Germline V lookup: CDR1 SQVTM, CDR2 ANQGSEA. This CDR3 is CSVEIGQETQYF. The CDR3 nucleotides read TGCAGCGTTGAAATAGGGCAGGAGACCCAGTACTTC. The complete variable domain, with remaining parts taken from reference TRBV29-1 and TRBJ2-5, reads SAVISQKPSRDICQRGTSLTIQCQVDSQVTMMFWYRQQPGQSLTLIATANQGSEATYESGFVIDKFPISRPNLTFSTLTVSNMSPEDSSIYLCSVEIGQETQYFGPGTRLLVL.